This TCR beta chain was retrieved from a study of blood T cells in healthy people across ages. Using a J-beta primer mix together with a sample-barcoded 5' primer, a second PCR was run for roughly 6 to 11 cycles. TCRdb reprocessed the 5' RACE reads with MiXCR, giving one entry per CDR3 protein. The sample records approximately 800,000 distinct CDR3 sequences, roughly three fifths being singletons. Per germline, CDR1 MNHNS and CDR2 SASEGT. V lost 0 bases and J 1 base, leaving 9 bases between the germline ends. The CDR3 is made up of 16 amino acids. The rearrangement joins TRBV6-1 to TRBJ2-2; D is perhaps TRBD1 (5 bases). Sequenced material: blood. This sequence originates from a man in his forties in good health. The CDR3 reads CASSEARRVNTGELFF. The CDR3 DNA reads TGTGCCAGCAGTGAAGCGCGCAGGGTGAACACCGGGGAGCTGTTTTTT.